This T cell receptor (beta chain) was sequenced in a study of long-term antiretroviral therapy in people with HIV. As regards this clone: Its antigen is unknown.

Whole-study findings and limits: Information on adherence to ART, viral resistance or therapy changes was unavailable. Diversity remained lower than transplant donor controls, even though it increased after ART. Controls showed broader CDR3 length ranges than did the HIV repertoires.

In the United States, treatment was given to all participants with HIV. From germline, CDR1 is LGHNA and CDR2 YSLEER. The CDR3 extends over 16 amino acids. V shed 3 bases and J 4 bases; nucleotides not matched to a gene: 8. The authors ran the immunoSEQ assay, v3.0, at survey level. The method was immunoSEQ multiplex PCR; TCRdb's version includes in-frame clones alone and lacks a portion of them. The sample contains some 20,000 clones, about 70% of which appear only once. The TCR was taken from a man younger than 30 with HIV. This specimen was unsorted PBMCs, taken 0.5 years before starting antiretroviral therapy. The J gene is TRBJ2-1, the V gene TRBV4-3; 8 bases map to TRBD2. The CDR3, as DNA: TGCGCCAGCAGCCAGAGAAGCGGGAGAGGATACAATGAGCAGTTCTTC. This gives the protein CASSQRSGRGYNEQFF.